One and the same sample provided the 18 T cell receptor beta chains below, sequenced in a study of regulatory T cells in long-lasting Graves disease. This sample's time point: persistent/refractory GD, antithyroid drugs over 5 years with positive TRAb. PBMCs provided the RNA from which the TCR library was made. Arm-PCR of CDR3 regions and iRepertoire HTBI primers were used to build TCR beta libraries. TCRdb re-derived calls from the multiplex PCR reads in MiXCR, one entry per CDR3 protein. In the table there are over 350,000 distinct CDR3 sequences, about 20% of which are singletons. The sample was peripheral blood mononuclear cells (PBMCs), taken when the disease was refractory, from a patient treated with antithyroid drugs. Receptors were obtained from a female donor with Graves disease.

On this clonotype: This CDR3 fails to terminate in the conserved phenylalanine or tryptophan, so it likely reflects a read error. The chain links TRBV11-2 to TRBJ2-7, with a possible D match to TRBD2 (6 bases). V was shortened by 4 bases and J by 3 bases, with 13 bases between the two germline ends. The length of the CDR3 is 14 residues. Germline V gives CDR1 SGHAT, CDR2 FQNNGV. CDR3 sequence (DNA): TGTGCCAGCAGCTCCGGACTAAATGACTACGAGCAGTACCTC. This encodes CASSSGLNDYEQYL.

Concerning this clonotype: Just one base apart from a much larger clone, this may be a read error. The chain joins TRBV2 to TRBJ2-1; no clear D gene. Judging by the DNA end, TRBJ2-7 fits better; the J call may be wrong. Germline V gene data show CDR1 as SNHLY and CDR2 as FYNNEI. The CDR3 runs to 15 residues. This chain's CDR3 is CASSERRSSYNEQYF. In nucleotides, the CDR3 is TGTGCCAGCAGTGAGCGGAGAAGCTCCTACAATGAGCAGTACTTC.

This clonotype has just a few counts. The DNA of the CDR3 is TGTGCCAGCTCACCATCGGAGGGAGGTGGCGAGCAGTACTTC. Translating gives CASSPSEGGGEQYF. This rearrangement joins TRBV18 to TRBJ2-7; D is perhaps TRBD2 (6 bases). CDR3 length: 14 residues. Trimming shortened V by 2 bases and J by 6 bases, and 14 bases separated the two germline ends. Germline V gives CDR1 KGHSH, CDR2 LQKENI.

This clonotype was picked up many times. The rearrangement joins TRBV28 to TRBJ2-7; possibly TRBD1 for D (6 bases). The ends were cut back, 3 bases at V and 7 bases at J, with 25 bases in the middle. Germline V gene sequence: CDR1 MDHEN, CDR2 SYDVKM. This CDR3 is 17 amino acids long. CDR3 nucleotides: TGTGCCAGCAGTTTTTCCCAGGGTGGTCGGGACAAACGGGAGCAGTACTTC. Protein product: CASSFSQGGRDKREQYF.

The gene calls are TRBV9 and TRBJ2-7, with D maybe TRBD2 (5 bases). V was clipped by 0 bases and J by 6 bases, with 16 bases between them. Germline CDR1 is SGDLS and CDR2 is YYNGEE. This CDR3 is 15 amino acids long. CDR3 in DNA: TGTGCCAGCAGCGTAGGGCGGCTAGAGGGCGGCGAGCAGTACTTC. Its protein product is CASSVGRLEGGEQYF.

This clonotype has ten or more counts. V usage is TRBV20-1 and J usage is TRBJ1-2; D ambiguous. The CDR3 extends over 13 amino acids. Trimming removed 0 bases from V and 3 bases from J, with 8 bases in between. The germline gives CDR1 DFQATT, CDR2 SNEGSKA (reference sequence). Here the CDR3 reads CSARDVLYYGYTF. The CDR3 DNA reads as TGCAGTGCTAGAGATGTGCTGTACTATGGCTACACCTTC.

The count of this clonotype is one. The gene calls are TRBV19 and TRBJ1-2; TRBD1 is a possible D gene (6 bases). Trimming took 3 bases from V and 7 from J, leaving 18 bases between them. The CDR3 extends over 15 amino acids. Germline V CDR1 and CDR2: LNHDA, SQIVND (reference sequence). The CDR3 DNA follows: TGTGCCAGTAGTATCGTGACGGGGGCGCAGGGTGGCTACACCTTC. Its translation is CASSIVTGAQGGYTF.

Notes on this clonotype: Being one base from a much bigger clone, this may be a read error. V is TRBV28 and J is TRBJ1-1; D perhaps matches TRBD1 (6 bases). The CDR3 loop spans 15 amino acids. Per germline, CDR1 MDHEN and CDR2 SYDVKM. For the CDR3, the DNA is TGTTCCAGCAGTTTACAGGGACCCGTGAACACTGAAGCTTTCTTT. Protein: CSSSLQGPVNTEAFF. The complete variable domain, with remaining parts taken from reference TRBV28 and TRBJ1-1, reads DVKVTQSSRYLVKRTGEKVFLECVQDMDHENMFWYRQDPGLGLRLIYFSYDVKMKEKGDIPEGYSVSREKKERFSLILESASTNQTSMYLCSSSLQGPVNTEAFFGQGTRLTVV.

This clonotype came up once. The rearrangement joins TRBV5-5 to TRBJ2-1; D is possibly TRBD2 (5 bases). CDR3 length: 16 residues. In germline, CDR1 is SGHKS, CDR2 YYEKEE (reference sequence). V was pared by 2 bases and J by 3 bases, with 15 bases between. The CDR3, as DNA: TGTGCCAGCAGCTTTTCGGGGAACGTCGGCTACAATGAGCAGTTCTTC. This gives the protein CASSFSGNVGYNEQFF.

This clonotype was counted many times. The chain carries TRBV28 and TRBJ1-5, with D possibly being TRBD1 (6 bases). CDR3 length: 14 residues. Trimming removed 2 bases from V and 6 bases from J, with 11 bases in between. Germline values: CDR1 MDHEN, CDR2 SYDVKM. As DNA, the CDR3 is TGTGCCAGCAGTTTAGGGGGCTCCCGTCAGCCCCAGCATTTT. Translation: CASSLGGSRQPQHF.

This clonotype was seen a handful of times. The rearrangement joins TRBV5-6 to TRBJ1-6; no clear D. The germline CDR1 and CDR2 sequences are SGHDT and YYEEEE. V lost 0 bases and J 6 bases, leaving 4 bases between the germline ends. This CDR3 has 13 amino acids. The CDR3 DNA sequence: TGTGCCAGCAGCTTGGAGGCTAATTCACCCCTCCACTTT. Translation: CASSLEANSPLHF.

This clonotype showed up many times. The V gene is TRBV11-2, the J gene TRBJ2-5, with TRBD2 matching 9 bases. J gave up 4 bases and V 5 bases, and 8 bases lay outside the gene matches. Germline values: CDR1 SGHAT, CDR2 FQNNGV. This CDR3 has 15 residues. Here the CDR3 reads CASSPLAGGGETQYF. CDR3 bases: TGTGCCAGCAGCCCGCTGGCGGGAGGGGGAGAGACCCAGTACTTC.

V gene TRBV6-1 combines with J gene TRBJ2-5, with a tentative D call TRBD2 (5 bases). The CDR3 is 13 residues long. Trimming cost V 5 bases and J 10 bases, with 17 bases left between them. Germline CDR1 MNHNS, CDR2 SASEGT. Written as DNA, the CDR3 is TGTGCCAGCAGTCCGACCCAACCGGGGTTCCAGTACTTC. It is translated as CASSPTQPGFQYF.

V and J are TRBV29-1 and TRBJ2-1; D gene unclear. V shed 3 bases and J shed 1 base, with 7 bases lying between them. Germline CDR1 is SQVTM and CDR2 is ANQGSEA. The CDR3 extends over 13 amino acids. DNA of the CDR3: TGCAGCGTTGACCCGCCATCCTACAATGAGCAGTTCTTC. This sequence encodes CSVDPPSYNEQFF.

In this sample, this clonotype turned up a few times. This chain connects TRBV15 to TRBJ2-7; 14 bases map to TRBD2. Trimming at V came to 2 bases and at J to 2 bases, leaving 5 bases not matched to a gene. The CDR3 loop spans 17 amino acids. CDR1 LNHNV and CDR2 YYDKDF come from the germline V gene (reference sequence). As DNA, the CDR3 is TGTGCCACCAGCAGACCGGGACTAGCGGGAGTAACCTACGAGCAGTACTTC. It encodes CATSRPGLAGVTYEQYF.

A remark on this clonotype: A much larger clonotype is one base distant, so this may be a read error. V is TRBV7-2 and J is TRBJ2-6; tentatively, D is TRBD1 or TRBD2 (5 bases each). The CDR3 loop spans 14 amino acids. CDR1 is SGHTA and CDR2 is FQGNSA in the germline V gene. The CDR3 reads CASSPRSGANALTF. The CDR3 nucleotides are TGTGCCAGCAGCCCGCGATCCGGGGCCAACGCCCTGACTTTC.

There are many counts of this clonotype. The chain uses TRBV3-1 and TRBJ2-5; TRBD2 is a possible D gene (5 bases). Germline V lookup: CDR1 LGHDT, CDR2 YNNKEL (reference sequence). V lost 0 bases and J 1 base, leaving 12 bases between the germline ends. This CDR3 has 16 amino acids. This CDR3 is CASSQDRGGIQETQYF. For the CDR3, the DNA is TGTGCCAGCAGCCAAGACCGAGGAGGTATCCAAGAGACCCAGTACTTC.

Worth noting for this clonotype: The junction departs from germline at one end; a sequencing error may be responsible. The V call is TRBV7-3, the J call TRBJ2-2; 8 bases are shared with TRBD2. The CDR3 is made up of 13 amino acids. Germline CDR1 and CDR2: SGHTA and FQGTGA. The DNA of the CDR3 is TGTGCCAGCAGCCCAGCGGGAGCCGGGGAGCCGTTTTTT. Translation: CASSPAGAGEPFF.